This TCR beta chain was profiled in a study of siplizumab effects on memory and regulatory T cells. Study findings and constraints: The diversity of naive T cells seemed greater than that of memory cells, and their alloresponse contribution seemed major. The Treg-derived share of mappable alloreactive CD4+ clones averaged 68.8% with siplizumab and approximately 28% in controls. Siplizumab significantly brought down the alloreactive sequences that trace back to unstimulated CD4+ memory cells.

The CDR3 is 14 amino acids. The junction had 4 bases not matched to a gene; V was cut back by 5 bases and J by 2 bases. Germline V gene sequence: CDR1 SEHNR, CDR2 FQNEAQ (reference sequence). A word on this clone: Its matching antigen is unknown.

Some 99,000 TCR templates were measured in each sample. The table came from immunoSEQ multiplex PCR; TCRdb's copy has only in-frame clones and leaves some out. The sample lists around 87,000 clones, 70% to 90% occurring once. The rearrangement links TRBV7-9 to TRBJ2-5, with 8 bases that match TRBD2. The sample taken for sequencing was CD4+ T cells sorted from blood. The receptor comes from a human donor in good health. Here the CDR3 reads CASSRSGEQETQYF. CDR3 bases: TGTGCCAGCAGCCGTAGCGGGGAACAAGAGACCCAGTACTTC.